This TCR beta chain was found in a study of blood T cells in healthy people across ages. Findings and caveats of the study: Unsorted PBMCs ruled out conclusive naive versus antigen-experienced comparison.

The authors ran a second PCR of 7 to 11 cycles using a sample-barcoded 5' primer and a J-beta primer mix. A single record per CDR3 protein comes from TCRdb applying MiXCR to the 5' RACE reads. The sample holds 800,000 to 950,000 distinct CDR3 sequences, approximately 32% seen once. This clonotype occurred many times. Its antigen is currently unknown. Germline CDR1 reads DFQATT; CDR2 reads SNEGSKA (reference sequence). The CDR3 is 13 residues long. Losses at the gene ends were 5 bases for V and 6 bases for J; bases not matched to a gene: 8. These same data were also listed under a study on T cells of mothers and their children.

What was sequenced was blood. The receptor's source is a woman aged 40 to 50 in good health. The chain carries TRBV20-1 and TRBJ2-5, with 8 bases lining up with TRBD2. The CDR3 sequence is CSAVSRGGKTQYF. CDR3 in DNA: TGCAGTGCTGTCTCCCGGGGGGGGAAGACCCAGTACTTC.